What follows is one T cell receptor (beta chain) and its context. The sample comes from a study of control samples from healthy donors and cancer patients. TCRdb's table, derived via immunoSEQ multiplex PCR, lists solely in-frame clones and lacks some. The sample consists of 85,000 to 110,000 clones, 75% to 90% of them appearing once. V was clipped by 1 base and J by 8 bases, with 12 bases between them. The CDR3 has 14 residues. Germline V gene lookup returns CDR1 MNHEY and CDR2 SMNVEV (reference sequence). The sample taken for sequencing was PBMCs. This rearrangement joins TRBV27 to TRBJ1-5; D gene uncertain. The sequence derives from a man aged 55 to 69 with lung cancer. The CDR3 is CASSLLGGFEPQHF. The CDR3 DNA sequence: TGTGCCAGCAGTTTATTGGGAGGTTTCGAGCCCCAGCATTTT.